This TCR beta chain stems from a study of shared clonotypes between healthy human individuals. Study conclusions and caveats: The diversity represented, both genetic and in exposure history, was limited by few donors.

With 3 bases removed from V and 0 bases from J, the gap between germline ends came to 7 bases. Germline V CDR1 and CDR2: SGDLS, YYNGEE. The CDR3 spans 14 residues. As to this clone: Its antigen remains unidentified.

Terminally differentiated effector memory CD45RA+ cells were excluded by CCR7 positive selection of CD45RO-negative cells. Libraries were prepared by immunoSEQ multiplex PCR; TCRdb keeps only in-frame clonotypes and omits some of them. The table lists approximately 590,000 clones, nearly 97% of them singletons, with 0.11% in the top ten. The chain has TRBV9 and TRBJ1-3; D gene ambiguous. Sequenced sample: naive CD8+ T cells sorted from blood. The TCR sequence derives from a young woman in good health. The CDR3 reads CASSEESSGNTIYF. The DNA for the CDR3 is TGTGCCAGCAGCGAGGAGTCCTCTGGAAACACCATATATTTT.